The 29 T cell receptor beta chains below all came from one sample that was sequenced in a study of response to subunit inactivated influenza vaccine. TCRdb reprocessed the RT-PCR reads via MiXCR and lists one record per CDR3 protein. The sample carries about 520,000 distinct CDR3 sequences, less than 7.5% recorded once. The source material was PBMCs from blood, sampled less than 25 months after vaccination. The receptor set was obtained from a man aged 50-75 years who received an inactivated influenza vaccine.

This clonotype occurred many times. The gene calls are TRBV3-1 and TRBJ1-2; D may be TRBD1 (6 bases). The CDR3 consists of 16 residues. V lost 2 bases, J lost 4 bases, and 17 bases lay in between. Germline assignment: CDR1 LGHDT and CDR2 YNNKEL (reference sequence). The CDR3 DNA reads TGTGCCAGCAGCCAACGTTGGGGGGGGCCGGGCTATGGCTACACCTTC. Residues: CASSQRWGGPGYGYTF.

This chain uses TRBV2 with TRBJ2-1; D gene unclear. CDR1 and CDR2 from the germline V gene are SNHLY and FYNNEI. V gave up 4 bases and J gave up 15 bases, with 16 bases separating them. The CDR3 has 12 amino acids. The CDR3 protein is CASSGQAVELFF. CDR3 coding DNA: TGTGCCAGCAGTGGGCAGGCCGTCGAACTGTTCTTC.

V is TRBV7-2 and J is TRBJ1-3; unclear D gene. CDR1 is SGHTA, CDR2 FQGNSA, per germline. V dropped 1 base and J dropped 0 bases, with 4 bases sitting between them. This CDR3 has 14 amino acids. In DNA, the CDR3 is TGTGCCAGCAGCTTAGGACTCTCTGGAAACACCATATATTTT. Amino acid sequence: CASSLGLSGNTIYF.

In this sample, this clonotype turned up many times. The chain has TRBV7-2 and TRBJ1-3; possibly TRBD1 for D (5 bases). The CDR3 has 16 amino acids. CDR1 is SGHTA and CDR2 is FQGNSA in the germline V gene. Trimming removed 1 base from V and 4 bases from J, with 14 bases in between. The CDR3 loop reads CASSLDGAGTGNTIYF. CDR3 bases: TGTGCCAGCAGCTTAGACGGAGCAGGGACGGGAAACACCATATATTTT.

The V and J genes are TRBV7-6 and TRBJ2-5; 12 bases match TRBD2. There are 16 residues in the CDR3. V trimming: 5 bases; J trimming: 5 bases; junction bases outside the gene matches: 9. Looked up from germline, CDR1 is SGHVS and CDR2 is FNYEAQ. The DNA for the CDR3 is TGTGCCAGCAGCGTGACTAGCGGGGGCTCGGGGGAGACCCAGTACTTC. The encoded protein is CASSVTSGGSGETQYF. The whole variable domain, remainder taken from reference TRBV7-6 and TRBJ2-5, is GAGVSQSPRYKVTKRGQDVALRCDPISGHVSLYWYRQALGQGPEFLTYFNYEAQQDKSGLPNDRFSAERPEGSISTLTIQRTEQRDSAMYRCASSVTSGGSGETQYFGPGTRLLVL.

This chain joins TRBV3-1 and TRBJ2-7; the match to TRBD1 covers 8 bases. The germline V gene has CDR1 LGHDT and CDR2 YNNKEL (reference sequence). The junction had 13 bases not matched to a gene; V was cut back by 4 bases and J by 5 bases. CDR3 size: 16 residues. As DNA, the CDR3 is TGTGCCAGCAGCCTCACAAAACTGTCAGGGGGCCACGAGCAGTACTTC. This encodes CASSLTKLSGGHEQYF.

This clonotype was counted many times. The CDR3 nucleotides are TGTGCCAGCAGTCCAATGGCGGGGGGCAATCAGCCCCAGCATTTT. Translating it yields CASSPMAGGNQPQHF. The chain links TRBV12-3 or TRBV12-4 to TRBJ1-5; D may be TRBD1 (5 bases). This CDR3 has 15 amino acids. Trimming cost V 5 bases and J 2 bases, with 13 bases left between them.

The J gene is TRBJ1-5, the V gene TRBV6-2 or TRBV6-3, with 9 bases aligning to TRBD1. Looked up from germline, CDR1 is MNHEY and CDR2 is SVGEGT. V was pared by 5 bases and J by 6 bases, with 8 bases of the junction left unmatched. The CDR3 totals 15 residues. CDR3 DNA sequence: TGTGCCAGCAGTATTTACGGGACAGGGTTTCAGCCCCAGCATTTT. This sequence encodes CASSIYGTGFQPQHF.

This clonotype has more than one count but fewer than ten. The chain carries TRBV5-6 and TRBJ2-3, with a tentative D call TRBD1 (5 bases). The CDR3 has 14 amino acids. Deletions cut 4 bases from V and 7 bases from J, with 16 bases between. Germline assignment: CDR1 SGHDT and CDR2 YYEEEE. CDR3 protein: CASSLFLTAYTQYF. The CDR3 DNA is TGTGCCAGCAGCCTATTCTTGACAGCTTATACGCAGTATTTT.

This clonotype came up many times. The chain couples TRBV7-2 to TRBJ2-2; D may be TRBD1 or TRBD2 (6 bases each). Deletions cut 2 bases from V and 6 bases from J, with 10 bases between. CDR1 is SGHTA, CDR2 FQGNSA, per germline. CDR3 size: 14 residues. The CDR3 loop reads CASSLNGGPGELFF. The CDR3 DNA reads TGTGCCAGCAGCTTAAATGGGGGGCCCGGGGAGCTGTTTTTT. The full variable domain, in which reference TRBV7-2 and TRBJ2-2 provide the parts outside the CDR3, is GAGVSQSPSNKVTEKGKDVELRCDPISGHTALYWYRQSLGQGLEFLIYFQGNSAPDKSGLPSDRFSAERTGGSVSTLTIQRTQQEDSAVYLCASSLNGGPGELFFGEGSRLTVL.

CDR3 loop: CASSFLSSGVLNTQYF. For the CDR3, the DNA is TGTGCCAGCAGTTTTCTGAGCAGCGGGGTCCTAAATACGCAGTATTTT. The V and J genes are TRBV12-3 or TRBV12-4 and TRBJ2-3; 7 bases map to TRBD2. V was pared by 3 bases and J by 7 bases, with 13 bases of the junction left unmatched. This CDR3 contains 16 residues.

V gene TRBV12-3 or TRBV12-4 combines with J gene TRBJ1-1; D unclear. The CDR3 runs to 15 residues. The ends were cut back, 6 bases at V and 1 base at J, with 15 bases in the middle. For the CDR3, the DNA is TGTGCCAGCAGCAGACGAAATTTTGGGAACACTGAAGCTTTCTTT. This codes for CASSRRNFGNTEAFF.

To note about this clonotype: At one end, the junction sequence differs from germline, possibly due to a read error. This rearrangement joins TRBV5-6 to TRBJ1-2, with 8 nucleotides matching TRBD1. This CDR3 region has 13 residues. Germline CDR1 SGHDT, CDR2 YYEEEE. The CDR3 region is CASSVDRTGLTSF. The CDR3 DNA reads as TGTGCCAGCAGCGTGGATCGGACAGGGTTAACTTCCTTC.

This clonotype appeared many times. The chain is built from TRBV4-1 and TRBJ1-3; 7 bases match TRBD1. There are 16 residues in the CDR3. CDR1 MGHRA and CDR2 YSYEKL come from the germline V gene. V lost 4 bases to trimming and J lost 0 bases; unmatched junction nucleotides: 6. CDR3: CASSRTGQDSGNTIYF. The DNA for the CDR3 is TGCGCCAGCAGCCGGACTGGACAGGACTCTGGAAACACCATATATTTT.

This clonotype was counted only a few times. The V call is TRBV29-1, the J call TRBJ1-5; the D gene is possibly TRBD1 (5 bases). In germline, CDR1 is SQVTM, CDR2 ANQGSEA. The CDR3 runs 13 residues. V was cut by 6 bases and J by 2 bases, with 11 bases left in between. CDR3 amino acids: CSVGEGGNQPQHF. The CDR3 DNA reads TGCAGCGTGGGGGAAGGGGGCAATCAGCCCCAGCATTTT.

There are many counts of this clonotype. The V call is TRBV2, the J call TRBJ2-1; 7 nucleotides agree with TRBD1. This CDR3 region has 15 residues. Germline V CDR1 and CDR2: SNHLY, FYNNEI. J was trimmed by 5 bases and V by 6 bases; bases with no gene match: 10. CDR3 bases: TGTGCCAGCAGGCCACAACAGGGGCTGGACAATGAGCAGTTCTTC. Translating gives CASRPQQGLDNEQFF.

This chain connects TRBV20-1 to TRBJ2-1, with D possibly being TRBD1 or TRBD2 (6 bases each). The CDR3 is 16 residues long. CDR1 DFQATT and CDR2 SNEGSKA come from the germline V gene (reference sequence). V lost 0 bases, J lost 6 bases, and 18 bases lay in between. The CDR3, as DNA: TGCAGTGCTAGAGAATGGGGGGCAGGAAGCCTCAATGAGCAGTTCTTC. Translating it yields CSAREWGAGSLNEQFF.

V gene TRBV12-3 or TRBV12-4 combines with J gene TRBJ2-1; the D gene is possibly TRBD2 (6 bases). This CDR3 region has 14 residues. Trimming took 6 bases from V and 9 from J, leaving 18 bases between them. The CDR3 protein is CASSFGRDLSEQFF. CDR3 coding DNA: TGTGCCAGCAGCTTTGGACGGGACTTGAGTGAGCAGTTCTTC.

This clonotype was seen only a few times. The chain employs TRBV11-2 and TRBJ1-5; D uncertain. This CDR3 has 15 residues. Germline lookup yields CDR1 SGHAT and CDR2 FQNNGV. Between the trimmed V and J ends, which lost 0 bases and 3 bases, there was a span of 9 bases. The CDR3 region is CASSLELSANQPQHF. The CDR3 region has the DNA TGTGCCAGCAGCTTAGAATTATCGGCCAATCAGCCCCAGCATTTT.

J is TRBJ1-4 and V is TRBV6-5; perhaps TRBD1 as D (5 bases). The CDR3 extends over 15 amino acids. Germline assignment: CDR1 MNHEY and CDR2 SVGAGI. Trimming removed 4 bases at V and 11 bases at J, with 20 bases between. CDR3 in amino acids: CASSSTGSGLAKLFF. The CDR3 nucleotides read TGTGCCAGCAGTTCCACAGGTTCGGGGCTGGCGAAACTGTTTTTT.

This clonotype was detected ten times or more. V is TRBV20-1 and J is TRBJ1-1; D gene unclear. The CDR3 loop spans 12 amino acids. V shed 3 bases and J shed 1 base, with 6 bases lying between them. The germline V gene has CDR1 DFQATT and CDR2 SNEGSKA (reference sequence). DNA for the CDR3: TGCAGTGCTAGCCAGTCGAACACTGAAGCTTTCTTT. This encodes CSASQSNTEAFF.

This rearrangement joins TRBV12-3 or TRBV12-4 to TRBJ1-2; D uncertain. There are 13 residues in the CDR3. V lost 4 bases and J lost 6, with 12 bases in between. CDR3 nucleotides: TGTGCCAGCAGTTACGGAGGGATGAATGGCTACACCTTC. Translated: CASSYGGMNGYTF.

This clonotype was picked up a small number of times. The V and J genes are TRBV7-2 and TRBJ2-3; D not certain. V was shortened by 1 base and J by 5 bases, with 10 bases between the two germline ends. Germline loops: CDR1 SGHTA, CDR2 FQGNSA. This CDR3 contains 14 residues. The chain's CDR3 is CASSLVAVEDTQYF. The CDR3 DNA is TGTGCCAGCAGCTTAGTTGCCGTAGAAGATACGCAGTATTTT.

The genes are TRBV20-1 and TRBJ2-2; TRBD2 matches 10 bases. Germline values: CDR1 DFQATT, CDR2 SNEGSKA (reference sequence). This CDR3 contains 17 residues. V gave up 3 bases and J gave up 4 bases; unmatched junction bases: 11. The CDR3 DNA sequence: TGCAGTGCTAGCTCCACCGGGACTAGCGCGGCCACCGGGGAGCTGTTTTTT. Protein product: CSASSTGTSAATGELFF.

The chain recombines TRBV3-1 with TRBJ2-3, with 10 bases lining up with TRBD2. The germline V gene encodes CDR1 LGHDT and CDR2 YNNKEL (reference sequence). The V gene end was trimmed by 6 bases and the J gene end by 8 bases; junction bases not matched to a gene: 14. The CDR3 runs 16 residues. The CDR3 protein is CASSLTGTSARGTQYF. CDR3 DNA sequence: TGTGCCAGCAGTCTTACCGGGACTAGCGCGCGTGGTACGCAGTATTTT.

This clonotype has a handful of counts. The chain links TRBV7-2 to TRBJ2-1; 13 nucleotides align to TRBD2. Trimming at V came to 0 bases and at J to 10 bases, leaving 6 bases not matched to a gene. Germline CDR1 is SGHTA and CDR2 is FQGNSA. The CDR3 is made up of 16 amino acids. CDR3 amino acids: CASSLATGLAGLEQFF. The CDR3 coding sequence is TGTGCCAGCAGCTTAGCCACGGGACTAGCGGGACTCGAGCAGTTCTTC.

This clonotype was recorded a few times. The CDR3 nucleotides are TGTGCCATCAGCCACCGGGACCAGGGTAACGAGCAGTACTTC. This codes for CAISHRDQGNEQYF. This chain joins TRBV10-3 and TRBJ2-7, with D perhaps TRBD1 or TRBD2 (5 bases each). CDR3 size: 14 residues. The germline V gene encodes CDR1 ENHRY and CDR2 SYGVKD. V lost 6 bases to trimming and J lost 5 bases, with 17 bases between them.

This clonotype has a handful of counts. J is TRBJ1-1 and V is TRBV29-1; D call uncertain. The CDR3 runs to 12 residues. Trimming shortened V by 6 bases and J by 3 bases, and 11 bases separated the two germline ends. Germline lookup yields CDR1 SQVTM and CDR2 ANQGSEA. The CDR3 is CSVKDGDTEAFF. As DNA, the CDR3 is TGCAGCGTAAAGGACGGCGACACTGAAGCTTTCTTT.

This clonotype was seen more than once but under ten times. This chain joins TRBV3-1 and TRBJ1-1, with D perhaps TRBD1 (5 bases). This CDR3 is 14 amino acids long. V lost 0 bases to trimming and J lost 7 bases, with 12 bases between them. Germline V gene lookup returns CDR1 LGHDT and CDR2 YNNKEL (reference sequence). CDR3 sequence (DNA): TGTGCCAGCAGCCAAGATGAGGGGAGGGGTGAAGCTTTCTTT. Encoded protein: CASSQDEGRGEAFF.